These 18 T cell receptor beta chains originate from one sample sequenced in a study of control samples from healthy donors and cancer patients. Generated by immunoSEQ multiplex PCR, the TCRdb table keeps only in-frame clones and is missing some. This table has 200,000 or so clones, about nine tenths appearing once. Sequencing used blood. These receptors all come from a man aged 30 to 39 in good health.

This sequence joins TRBV11-2 and TRBJ2-7; D is unclear. V lost 3 bases to trimming and J lost 3 bases, with 12 bases between them. This CDR3 spans 14 amino acids. The germline gives CDR1 SGHAT, CDR2 FQNNGV. CDR3 nucleotides: TGTGCCAGCAGCTTTTATCCCGAGCACTACGAGCAGTACTTC. This gives the protein CASSFYPEHYEQYF. Full variable domain (missing parts from reference TRBV11-2 and TRBJ2-7): EAGVAQSPRYKIIEKRQSVAFWCNPISGHATLYWYQQILGQGPKLLIQFQNNGVVDDSQLPKDRFSAERLKGVDSTLKIQPAKLEDSAVYLCASSFYPEHYEQYFGPGTRLTVT.

The chain couples TRBV24-1 to TRBJ2-1, with D possibly called TRBD1 or TRBD2 (5 bases each). Deletions cut 2 bases from V and 0 bases from J, with 16 bases between. Looked up from germline, CDR1 is KGHDR and CDR2 is SFDVKD. The CDR3 loop spans 18 amino acids. In DNA form, the CDR3 reads TGTGCCACCAGTGATTCCCGACGGGGCTCCAGCTCCTACAATGAGCAGTTCTTC. The encoded protein is CATSDSRRGSSSYNEQFF.

The rearrangement joins TRBV19 to TRBJ2-3; 7 bases match TRBD2. Germline V CDR1 and CDR2: LNHDA, SQIVND (reference sequence). After removal of 5 bases from V and 2 bases from J, the junction contained 7 bases not matched to a gene. This CDR3 is built from 15 residues. CDR3 loop: CASSRGGGYTDTQYF. In nucleotides, the CDR3 is TGTGCCAGTAGTCGCGGGGGAGGATACACAGATACGCAGTATTTT.

The chain links TRBV7-9 to TRBJ1-1; TRBD1 matches at 8 bases. Germline CDR1 SEHNR, CDR2 FQNEAQ (reference sequence). The J segment lost 3 bases and the V segment lost 4 bases, leaving 7 bases of the junction unmatched. The CDR3 consists of 15 residues. The CDR3 loop reads CASSSGNRGDTEAFF. The CDR3 DNA reads as TGTGCCAGCAGCTCTGGGAACAGGGGGGACACTGAAGCTTTCTTT.

The CDR3 spells CASSFAETQYF. Here the CDR3 DNA reads TGCGCCAGCAGCTTCGCGGAGACCCAGTACTTC. This sequence joins TRBV5-1 and TRBJ2-5; no clear D. The germline V gene encodes CDR1 SGHRS and CDR2 YFSETQ. V gave up 2 bases and J gave up 5 bases, with 4 bases separating them. The CDR3 is 11 amino acids.

The chain has TRBV7-8 and TRBJ1-6; D gene ambiguous. The V end was cut by 5 bases, the J end by 7 bases, with 9 bases between. This CDR3 is 13 amino acids long. Germline CDR1 is SGHVS and CDR2 is FQNEAQ. The CDR3 region has the DNA TGTGCCAGCAGCAAGGACGGAAATTCACCCCTCCACTTT. Protein: CASSKDGNSPLHF. Using reference TRBV7-8 and TRBJ1-6 for the parts outside the CDR3, the full variable domain is GAGVSQSPRYKVAKRGQDVALRCDPISGHVSLFWYQQALGQGPEFLTYFQNEAQLDKSGLPSDRFFAERPEGSVSTLKIQRTQQEDSAVYLCASSKDGNSPLHFGNGTRLTVT.

CDR3 sequence: CASSLPPPEPRVLLFGNTEAFF. Written as DNA, the CDR3 is TGTGCCAGCAGTCTCCCCCCCCCGGAACCCAGGGTCTTGTTGTTTGGGAACACTGAAGCTTTCTTT. The V call is TRBV7-7, the J call TRBJ1-1, with a possible D match to TRBD1 (5 bases). The CDR3 totals 22 residues. The germline V gene encodes CDR1 SSHAT and CDR2 FNYEAQ (reference sequence). V lost 6 bases and J 1 base, leaving 36 bases between the germline ends.

This clone was seen once. The chain couples TRBV13 to TRBJ2-7, with TRBD2 matching 10 bases. The J segment lost 3 bases and the V segment lost 5 bases, leaving 7 bases of the junction unmatched. The CDR3 is 15 amino acids. In germline, CDR1 is PRHDT, CDR2 FYEKMQ (reference sequence). The CDR3 sequence: CASSPTLAGGYEQYF. CDR3 nucleotides: TGTGCCAGCAGCCCCACCTTAGCGGGGGGCTACGAGCAGTACTTC.

The chain uses TRBV25-1 and TRBJ1-1, with D tentatively TRBD1 (5 bases). This CDR3 has 13 amino acids. Trimming pared 3 bases from V and 4 bases from J, leaving 9 bases between. The V gene's germline CDR1 is MGHDK and CDR2 SYGVNS. For the CDR3, the DNA is TGTGCCAGCAGTGAGGCAGGGATCACTGAAGCTTTCTTT. It codes for CASSEAGITEAFF. The full variable domain, rest sourced from reference TRBV25-1 and TRBJ1-1, is EADIYQTPRYLVIGTGKKITLECSQTMGHDKMYWYQQDPGMELHLIHYSYGVNSTEKGDLSSESTVSRIRTEHFPLTLESARPSHTSQYLCASSEAGITEAFFGQGTRLTVV.

V usage is TRBV2 and J usage is TRBJ2-3, with 13 bases identical to TRBD2. Germline-derived CDR1 and CDR2 are SNHLY and FYNNEI. The CDR3 sequence is 17 residues long. V shed 6 bases and J 2 bases; nucleotides not matched to a gene: 8. The CDR3 DNA follows: TGTGCCAGCAGCGCCTGGACTAGCGGGGGCTACACAGATACGCAGTATTTT. Encoded protein: CASSAWTSGGYTDTQYF.

Comments on this clone: Relative to the germline gene, one junction end is altered; a read error may explain this. Within the sample, other DNA sequences also encode this same CDR3. The genes are TRBV29-1 and TRBJ2-7; TRBD1 agrees at 9 bases. The CDR3 loop spans 13 amino acids. CDR1 is SQVTM, CDR2 ANQGSEA, per germline. CDR3 region: CSVRGTGGYEQYF. The CDR3 nucleotides are TGCAGCGTCCGAGGAACAGGGGGCTACGAGCAATACTTC.

Remarks on this clone: The junction does not match germline at one end; this may be a read error. This chain joins TRBV29-1 and TRBJ2-2, with D perhaps matching TRBD2 (6 bases). This CDR3 region has 13 residues. Germline V lookup: CDR1 SQVTM, CDR2 ANQGSEA. In nucleotides, the CDR3 is TGCAGCGTTGTGCGGGGTAGCGCCGGGGAGCTGCTTTTT. Amino acid sequence: CSVVRGSAGELLF.

The chain joins TRBV4-1 to TRBJ2-5, with 8 bases that match TRBD2. The CDR3 has 15 amino acids. The V gene end was trimmed by 4 bases and the J gene end by 2 bases; junction bases not matched to a gene: 6. Germline-derived CDR1 and CDR2 are MGHRA and YSYEKL. CDR3 in amino acids: CASSRLAGTQETQYF. The CDR3, as DNA: TGCGCCAGCAGCCGATTAGCGGGGACGCAAGAGACCCAGTACTTC.

This chain links TRBV20-1 with TRBJ2-3; D remains ambiguous. Per germline, CDR1 DFQATT and CDR2 SNEGSKA (reference sequence). The CDR3 sequence is 11 residues long. V was shortened by 0 bases and J by 9 bases, with 7 bases between the two germline ends. The CDR3 sequence: CSAREAHTQYF. CDR3 bases: TGCAGTGCTAGAGAGGCCCACACGCAGTATTTT.

This clone was recorded a few times. The CDR3 DNA sequence: TGTGCCAGCAGCAAAGAGGGGGTTACCTCCTACAATGAGCAGTTCTTC. Translating it yields CASSKEGVTSYNEQFF. The chain links TRBV9 to TRBJ2-1, with D possibly TRBD1 on 6 matching bases. Trimming stripped 4 bases from V and 0 bases from J, with 14 bases between. Per germline, CDR1 SGDLS and CDR2 YYNGEE. This CDR3 is 16 amino acids long.

Here the CDR3 DNA reads TGTGCCAGCAGCTTGGGGGGGGCAGGGAACTATGGCTACACCTTC. Residues: CASSLGGAGNYGYTF. The chain carries TRBV5-4 and TRBJ1-2; maybe TRBD1 (6 bases). The germline gives CDR1 SGHNT, CDR2 YYREEE (reference sequence). CDR3 length equals 15 residues. The V end lost 0 bases, the J end lost 2 bases, and 11 bases lay between the germline ends.

This clone has a single count. This chain links TRBV6-1 with TRBJ2-3; 10 bases agree with TRBD1. Germline V gene data show CDR1 as MNHNS and CDR2 as SASEGT. The length of the CDR3 is 16 residues. Germline trimming cut 3 bases from V and 2 bases from J; bases unmatched to any gene: 5. CDR3 protein: CASSEYGTGVTDTQYF. CDR3 nucleotide sequence: TGTGCCAGCAGTGAGTACGGGACAGGGGTCACAGATACGCAGTATTTT.

The CDR3 DNA sequence: TGTGCCACCAGCAGAGAAGGGACAGCCTACGGTGGCTATGGCTACACCTTC. Amino acid sequence: CATSREGTAYGGYGYTF. The chain uses TRBV15 and TRBJ1-2; 7 positions match TRBD1. CDR1 LNHNV and CDR2 YYDKDF come from the germline V gene (reference sequence). V lost 0 bases, J lost 4 bases, and 11 bases stayed unmatched. The length of the CDR3 is 17 residues. Supplemented by reference TRBV15 and TRBJ1-2, the full variable domain reads DAMVIQNPRYQVTQFGKPVTLSCSQTLNHNVMYWYQQKSSQAPKLLFHYYDKDFNNEADTPDNFQSRRPNTSFCFLDIRSPGLGDTAMYLCATSREGTAYGGYGYTFGSGTRLTVV.